The 29 T cell receptor beta chains below come from one sample, sequenced in a study of CD8 T cells in ankylosing spondylitis. General study findings and limits: A TCR beta motif of under 10 highly homologous variants seemed to mark ankylosing spondylitis blood.

TCRdb ran MiXCR on the 5' RACE reads and lists one entry per CDR3 protein. The data contain about 450,000 distinct CDR3 sequences, about 25% of them seen just once; the ten biggest clones take up over 0.8%. These receptors' antigens are unknown. Specimen: blood, either unsorted or a sorted T cell fraction (not recorded which). These receptors were collected from a male donor with ankylosing spondylitis.

This clonotype turned up a few times. This rearrangement joins TRBV20-1 to TRBJ2-5, with 7 bases lining up with TRBD2. Looked up from germline, CDR1 is DFQATT and CDR2 is SNEGSKA (reference sequence). The CDR3 loop spans 13 amino acids. V was clipped by 3 bases and J by 3 bases; unmatched bases: 4. In DNA, the CDR3 is TGCAGTGCTAGTGGGACTATTGAAGAGACCCAGTACTTC. Translated: CSASGTIEETQYF.

The chain employs TRBV5-1 and TRBJ2-7; maybe TRBD2 (6 bases). Trimming removed 0 bases from V and 9 bases from J, with 13 bases in between. The CDR3 spans 13 residues. Germline CDR1 and CDR2: SGHRS and YFSETQ. This chain's CDR3 is CASSLARRGGQYF. In DNA form, the CDR3 reads TGCGCCAGCAGCTTGGCCCGGAGGGGCGGGCAGTACTTC. The full variable domain, its missing parts supplied by reference TRBV5-1 and TRBJ2-7, is KAGVTQTPRYLIKTRGQQVTLSCSPISGHRSVSWYQQTPGQGLQFLFEYFSETQRNKGNFPGRFSGRQFSNSRSEMNVSTLELGDSALYLCASSLARRGGQYFGPGTRLTVT.

V usage is TRBV6-1 and J usage is TRBJ2-2; weak D call: TRBD1 (5 bases). V gave up 4 bases and J gave up 3 bases, with 12 bases separating them. Germline-derived CDR1 and CDR2 are MNHNS and SASEGT. This CDR3 region has 15 residues. CDR3 residues: CASSGLTGYTGELFF. CDR3 sequence (DNA): TGTGCCAGCAGTGGACTTACAGGTTACACCGGGGAGCTGTTTTTT.

The rearrangement links TRBV10-1 to TRBJ2-2, with 8 positions matching TRBD2. Germline trimming cut 5 bases from V and 5 bases from J; bases unmatched to any gene: 10. The CDR3 spans 16 residues. Germline V gene lookup returns CDR1 WNHNN and CDR2 SYGVQD (reference sequence). CDR3 coding DNA: TGCGCCAGCAGTCACTCAGCGGGAGTGGGTACCGGGGAGCTGTTTTTT. This translates into CASSHSAGVGTGELFF.

This clonotype was seen many times. The genes are TRBV11-3 and TRBJ2-2; 9 bases fit TRBD2. Germline V gene data show CDR1 as SGHNT and CDR2 as YENEEA. The CDR3 runs to 17 residues. V trimming: 2 bases; J trimming: 4 bases; junction bases outside the gene matches: 8. The CDR3 coding sequence is TGTGCCAGCAGCTTATTTAGCGGGAGCGTTGGCACCGGGGAGCTGTTTTTT. Encoded protein: CASSLFSGSVGTGELFF. Full variable domain (remainder filled in from reference TRBV11-3 and TRBJ2-2): EAGVVQSPRYKIIEKKQPVAFWCNPISGHNTLYWYLQNLGQGPELLIRYENEEAVDDSQLPKDRFSAERLKGVDSTLKIQPAELGDSAVYLCASSLFSGSVGTGELFFGEGSRLTVL.

This clonotype has only a few counts. V is TRBV25-1 and J is TRBJ1-2; D is undetermined. CDR3 length equals 12 residues. Trimming removed 1 base from V and 7 bases from J, with 7 bases in between. The germline CDR1 and CDR2 sequences are MGHDK and SYGVNS. The CDR3 DNA reads as TGTGCCAGCAGTGAATCGGTGGGTGGCTACACCTTC. It is translated as CASSESVGGYTF.

The V and J genes are TRBV6-5 and TRBJ2-1; 7 bases agree with TRBD2. The length of the CDR3 is 14 residues. Trimming removed 4 bases from V and 5 bases from J; junction bases left unmatched: 5. Per the germline V gene, CDR1 is MNHEY and CDR2 is SVGAGI. CDR3 in DNA: TGTGCCAGCAGTTGGACTAGAGACAACAATGAGCAGTTCTTC. The encoded protein is CASSWTRDNNEQFF.

This clonotype was seen more than once but under ten times. The chain employs TRBV12-3 or TRBV12-4 and TRBJ2-1; D may match TRBD1 or TRBD2 (5 bases each). The CDR3 is 16 amino acids. Trimming took 1 base from V and 6 from J, leaving 16 bases between them. CDR3 sequence reads: CASSLERGFRVNEQFF. CDR3 coding DNA: TGTGCCAGCAGTTTAGAACGGGGTTTCAGGGTCAATGAGCAGTTCTTC.

This chain uses TRBV20-1 with TRBJ1-1; D unresolved. The CDR3 sequence is 13 residues long. CDR1 and CDR2 (germline): DFQATT, SNEGSKA (reference sequence). Trimming pared 5 bases from V and 4 bases from J, leaving 14 bases between. The CDR3 loop reads CSAALRGSTEAFF. The CDR3 DNA reads as TGCAGTGCTGCCCTTCGGGGATCCACTGAAGCTTTCTTT.

The genes are TRBV5-5 and TRBJ1-2, with TRBD1 matching over 12 bases. The CDR3 consists of 14 residues. The V gene's germline CDR1 is SGHKS and CDR2 YYEKEE (reference sequence). The V and J ends lost 7 bases and 4 bases, in that order; junction bases with no gene match: 5. CDR3 loop: CASLRDRGLYGYTF. The CDR3 region has the DNA TGTGCCAGCCTTCGGGACAGGGGGCTCTATGGCTACACCTTC.

V and J are TRBV3-1 and TRBJ1-1, with D possibly TRBD1 on 5 matching bases. From germline, CDR1 is LGHDT and CDR2 YNNKEL (reference sequence). CDR3 length equals 15 residues. V was clipped by 2 bases and J by 3 bases, with 13 bases between them. The CDR3 sequence is CASSQRGRVHTEAFF. Written as DNA, the CDR3 is TGTGCCAGCAGCCAAAGGGGCAGGGTCCACACTGAAGCTTTCTTT.

The sample holds a few counts of this clonotype. J is TRBJ2-7 and V is TRBV20-1, with 9 positions matching TRBD2. Germline V CDR1 and CDR2: DFQATT, SNEGSKA (reference sequence). CDR3 length: 15 amino acids. Trimming took 3 bases from V and 2 from J; bases not matched to a gene: 8. Here the CDR3 reads CSASGGREGPYEQYF. The CDR3 region has the DNA TGCAGTGCTAGTGGGGGGCGGGAGGGCCCCTACGAGCAGTACTTC.

The chain uses TRBV7-9 and TRBJ2-7; D is unresolved. Trimming shortened V by 4 bases and J by 5 bases, and 12 bases separated the two germline ends. This CDR3 spans 13 amino acids. Per the germline V gene, CDR1 is SEHNR and CDR2 is FQNEAQ (reference sequence). CDR3 protein: CASSYQSTDEQYF. The DNA for the CDR3 is TGTGCCAGCAGCTATCAATCGACGGACGAGCAGTACTTC.

CDR3 amino acids: CASSLALGGQTEAFF. Written as DNA, the CDR3 is TGTGCCAGCAGCTTAGCGCTAGGGGGGCAGACTGAAGCTTTCTTT. The rearrangement links TRBV7-2 to TRBJ1-1; possible D gene TRBD1, 6 bases. V lost 0 bases and J 5 bases, leaving 13 bases between the germline ends. There are 15 residues in the CDR3. Germline loops: CDR1 SGHTA, CDR2 FQGNSA.

The CDR3 nucleotides read TGTGCCACCAGTGACCGGACTAGCGGCATGGCAGTTGAGCAGTTCTTC. Amino acid sequence: CATSDRTSGMAVEQFF. V and J are TRBV24-1 and TRBJ2-1; 10 bases are shared with TRBD2. The V and J ends lost 4 bases and 9 bases, in that order; junction bases with no gene match: 11. There are 16 residues in the CDR3. From germline, CDR1 is KGHDR and CDR2 SFDVKD.

The V gene is TRBV2, the J gene TRBJ2-1, with D hard to call. V gave up 8 bases and J gave up 6 bases, with 11 bases separating them. CDR3 length: 12 amino acids. Per germline, CDR1 SNHLY and CDR2 FYNNEI. In DNA form, the CDR3 reads TGTGCCAGCGAAGCGACCTTCAATGAGCAGTTCTTC. It encodes CASEATFNEQFF.

The CDR3 is CAWRAGSNQPQHF. CDR3 in DNA: TGTGCCTGGAGGGCGGGTAGCAATCAGCCCCAGCATTTT. The chain employs TRBV30 and TRBJ1-5; D unresolved. CDR1 and CDR2 from the germline V gene are GTSNPN and SVGIG (reference sequence). The CDR3 is 13 amino acids. The germline V and J ends were trimmed by 3 bases and 0 bases, with 6 bases remaining between them.

This clonotype has only a few counts. The rearrangement joins TRBV12-3 or TRBV12-4 to TRBJ2-5; weak D call: TRBD1 (6 bases). The CDR3 contains 16 residues. The V gene lost 5 bases and the J gene lost 2 bases, with 18 bases spanning the gap. CDR3 in DNA: TGTGCCAGCAGTCTCCGGGACATGAAAGATCAAGAGACCCAGTACTTC. Its protein is CASSLRDMKDQETQYF.

In its sample, this clonotype was seen a few times. This chain uses TRBV20-1 with TRBJ2-3, with 9 bases matching TRBD2. Germline V lookup: CDR1 DFQATT, CDR2 SNEGSKA (reference sequence). Germline trimming cut 3 bases from V and 8 bases from J; bases unmatched to any gene: 6. The CDR3 covers 13 residues. The CDR3 DNA reads TGCAGTGCTAGGAGGGTAGCGGGAGCTACGCAGTATTTT. This gives the protein CSARRVAGATQYF.

The J gene is TRBJ2-1, the V gene TRBV7-9; TRBD2 matches at 10 bases. V shed 2 bases and J 8 bases; nucleotides not matched to a gene: 9. Germline V CDR1 and CDR2: SEHNR, FQNEAQ (reference sequence). CDR3 length: 16 residues. The CDR3, as DNA: TGTGCCAGCAGCTTACCCTCTAGCGGGGGCGGGGATGAGCAGTTCTTC. It codes for CASSLPSSGGGDEQFF.

This clonotype has just a few counts. The chain employs TRBV5-1 and TRBJ2-2, with unresolved D. The ends were cut back, 0 bases at V and 7 bases at J, with 7 bases in the middle. CDR1 and CDR2 (germline): SGHRS, YFSETQ. The CDR3 is made up of 13 amino acids. CDR3 in amino acids: CASSLEAIGELFF. The CDR3 DNA reads TGCGCCAGCAGCTTGGAGGCGATCGGGGAGCTGTTTTTT. The variable domain in full, with the rest retrieved from reference TRBV5-1 and TRBJ2-2, is KAGVTQTPRYLIKTRGQQVTLSCSPISGHRSVSWYQQTPGQGLQFLFEYFSETQRNKGNFPGRFSGRQFSNSRSEMNVSTLELGDSALYLCASSLEAIGELFFGEGSRLTVL.

The count of this clonotype is one. V is TRBV11-2 and J is TRBJ2-5; no firm D call. CDR3 length equals 15 residues. CDR1 SGHAT and CDR2 FQNNGV come from the germline V gene. Deletions cut 5 bases from V and 4 bases from J, with 17 bases between. The CDR3 nucleotides are TGTGCCAGCAGCCCGGGTAGCAATTATGGAGAGACCCAGTACTTC. It translates to CASSPGSNYGETQYF.

The rearrangement links TRBV28 to TRBJ2-1; D is unresolved. Germline CDR1 reads MDHEN; CDR2 reads SYDVKM. The CDR3 covers 16 residues. V was cut by 6 bases and J by 0 bases, with 15 bases left in between. DNA for the CDR3: TGTGCCAGCAGCCCCCCCCCTCGAAGCTCCTACAATGAGCAGTTCTTC. It encodes CASSPPPRSSYNEQFF.

This chain links TRBV24-1 with TRBJ2-1; 12 nucleotides match TRBD2. Germline CDR1 is KGHDR and CDR2 is SFDVKD. CDR3 length: 16 residues. Germline trimming cut 4 bases from V and 2 bases from J; bases unmatched to any gene: 2. The CDR3 loop is CATSDPSGRAYNEQFF. In DNA, the CDR3 is TGTGCCACCAGTGACCCTAGCGGGAGGGCCTACAATGAGCAGTTCTTC.

V and J are TRBV7-9 and TRBJ2-1, with D maybe TRBD2 (6 bases). The germline V and J ends were trimmed by 7 bases and 0 bases, with 19 bases remaining between them. Looked up from germline, CDR1 is SEHNR and CDR2 is FQNEAQ (reference sequence). The CDR3 sequence is 17 residues long. The CDR3 is CASTEAAGRSSYNEQFF. CDR3 coding DNA: TGTGCCAGCACTGAAGCCGCGGGGAGGAGCTCCTACAATGAGCAGTTCTTC. The full variable domain, in which reference TRBV7-9 and TRBJ2-1 provide the parts outside the CDR3, is DTGVSQNPRHKITKRGQNVTFRCDPISEHNRLYWYRQTLGQGPEFLTYFQNEAQLEKSRLLSDRFSAERPKGSFSTLEIQRTEQGDSAMYLCASTEAAGRSSYNEQFFGPGTRLTVL.

The V and J genes are TRBV11-1 and TRBJ1-5; TRBD1 aligns across 9 bases. This CDR3 is 18 amino acids long. CDR1 SGHAT and CDR2 FQDESV come from the germline V gene (reference sequence). With 3 bases clipped from V and 2 bases from J, the junction kept 11 bases outside the gene matches. The CDR3 DNA sequence: TGTGCCAGCAGCTTGTCAATACAGGGGGCGAAGGGCAATCAGCCCCAGCATTTT. It encodes CASSLSIQGAKGNQPQHF.

The sample holds a few counts of this clonotype. The chain carries TRBV3-1 and TRBJ2-1; TRBD2 matches at 12 bases. Germline V lookup: CDR1 LGHDT, CDR2 YNNKEL (reference sequence). The junction had 7 bases not matched to a gene; V was cut back by 0 bases and J by 4 bases. The CDR3 extends over 18 amino acids. CDR3 bases: TGTGCCAGCAGCCAAGATAAAAGGACTAGCGGGAAATACAATGAGCAGTTCTTC. This codes for CASSQDKRTSGKYNEQFF.

This sequence joins TRBV4-1 and TRBJ2-1, with 9 bases that match TRBD1. The CDR3 is made up of 17 amino acids. Trimming cost V 0 bases and J 2 bases; bases outside gene matches: 5. Looked up from germline, CDR1 is MGHRA and CDR2 is YSYEKL. The CDR3 coding sequence is TGCGCCAGCAGCCAAGATGAGGACAGGGGAACCTACAATGAGCAGTTCTTC. Protein product: CASSQDEDRGTYNEQFF.

In this sample, this clonotype turned up a few times. The chain couples TRBV5-1 to TRBJ2-5; TRBD1 agrees at 9 bases. J lost 4 bases, V lost 4 bases, and 5 bases had no gene match. The germline V gene encodes CDR1 SGHRS and CDR2 YFSETQ. The CDR3 loop spans 14 amino acids. The CDR3 sequence is CASSPGTGRETQYF. The CDR3 nucleotides read TGCGCCAGCAGCCCCGGGACAGGGAGAGAGACCCAGTACTTC.